Presented here are 25 T cell receptor beta chains from one specimen sequenced in a study of T cells after yellow fever vaccination. TCRdb ran MiXCR on the 5' RACE reads and lists one entry per CDR3 protein. The sample has around 67,000 distinct CDR3 sequences, more than 5.5% seen once. Sequenced here: CD8+ T cells sorted from PBMCs, sampled 4 to 5 days after the first yellow fever vaccination. These receptors came from a man aged 18 to 30 who received the YFV17D yellow fever vaccine.

The genes are TRBV29-1 and TRBJ2-3; TRBD2 aligns across 10 bases. Germline CDR1 and CDR2: SQVTM and ANQGSEA. This CDR3 spans 15 amino acids. The V segment lost 3 bases and the J segment 6 bases; nucleotides outside the gene matches: 9. The CDR3 loop is CSVDLSGGAGDTQYF. As DNA, the CDR3 is TGCAGCGTTGATCTCAGCGGGGGGGCTGGGGATACGCAGTATTTT.

The chain is built from TRBV7-2 and TRBJ1-3; no firm D call. From germline, CDR1 is SGHTA and CDR2 FQGNSA. Trimming took off 7 bases at V and 0 bases at J, with 13 bases between the two ends. The CDR3 runs to 15 residues. The CDR3 here is CASTPNPYSGNTIYF. CDR3 bases: TGTGCCAGCACCCCAAACCCGTACTCTGGAAACACCATATATTTT.

This clonotype has at least ten counts. This chain connects TRBV11-2 to TRBJ2-3; TRBD1 is a possible D gene (5 bases). This CDR3 has 15 amino acids. Trimming left V 3 bases short and J 0 bases short, with 10 bases between. The V gene's germline CDR1 is SGHAT and CDR2 FQNNGV. This CDR3 reads CASSLGQSSTDTQYF. CDR3 in DNA: TGTGCCAGCAGCTTGGGGCAGTCTAGCACAGATACGCAGTATTTT.

The genes are TRBV5-6 and TRBJ2-2, with D tentatively TRBD2 (6 bases). From germline, CDR1 is SGHDT and CDR2 YYEEEE. This CDR3 comprises 16 residues. The V gene lost 2 bases and the J gene lost 2 bases, with 13 bases spanning the gap. The CDR3 loop reads CASSFGIAVNTGELFF. The CDR3 nucleotides read TGTGCCAGCAGCTTCGGGATAGCGGTTAACACCGGGGAGCTGTTTTTT.

This clonotype has ten or more counts. The V call is TRBV12-3 or TRBV12-4, the J call TRBJ2-4; 7 bases agree with TRBD1. The CDR3 is 16 amino acids. J was trimmed by 0 bases and V by 5 bases; bases with no gene match: 7. CDR3 coding DNA: TGTGCCAGCAGTCTCAGACAGGGTCGAGCCAAAAACATTCAGTACTTC. Its protein is CASSLRQGRAKNIQYF.

Many counts were recorded for this clonotype. The V call is TRBV7-3, the J call TRBJ2-1; perhaps TRBD1 as D (6 bases). The CDR3 runs to 14 residues. The V gene lost 3 bases and the J gene lost 6 bases, with 12 bases spanning the gap. Germline-derived CDR1 and CDR2 are SGHTA and FQGTGA. CDR3 nucleotide sequence: TGTGCCAGCAGCTTCCAGGGGCCCTCCAATGAGCAGTTCTTC. This sequence encodes CASSFQGPSNEQFF.

This clonotype occurred a few times. The rearrangement uses TRBV24-1 and TRBJ2-2; D unclear. The germline gives CDR1 KGHDR, CDR2 SFDVKD. The V end lost 0 bases, the J end lost 3 bases, and 7 bases lay between the germline ends. The CDR3 spans 15 residues. The CDR3 region is CATSDLPGDTGELFF. The CDR3 DNA is TGTGCCACCAGTGATTTGCCTGGGGACACCGGGGAGCTGTTTTTT.

The V and J genes are TRBV11-2 and TRBJ1-5; possibly TRBD1 for D (5 bases). The CDR3 is 15 residues long. Germline loops: CDR1 SGHAT, CDR2 FQNNGV. Trimming shortened V by 4 bases and J by 6 bases, and 16 bases separated the two germline ends. The CDR3 region is CASSSSAGFAQPQHF. The CDR3 DNA reads as TGTGCCAGCAGCTCCTCGGCAGGGTTCGCTCAGCCCCAGCATTTT. The entire variable domain, with the rest obtained from reference TRBV11-2 and TRBJ1-5, is as follows: EAGVAQSPRYKIIEKRQSVAFWCNPISGHATLYWYQQILGQGPKLLIQFQNNGVVDDSQLPKDRFSAERLKGVDSTLKIQPAKLEDSAVYLCASSSSAGFAQPQHFGDGTRLSIL.

This clonotype was detected a few times. The chain uses TRBV19 and TRBJ2-7; D possibly corresponds to TRBD1 (5 bases). This CDR3 contains 13 residues. CDR1 is LNHDA, CDR2 SQIVND, per germline (reference sequence). V was shortened by 1 base and J by 7 bases, with 11 bases between the two germline ends. CDR3 residues: CASSIGGNGEQYF. The CDR3 coding sequence is TGTGCCAGTAGTATAGGGGGCAACGGGGAGCAGTACTTC.

This clonotype occurred many times. CDR3 in DNA: TGTGCCAGCAGTTCCACCCTTCTGGGGACAGGTCAGAAACTGTTTTTT. This sequence encodes CASSSTLLGTGQKLFF. The chain uses TRBV27 and TRBJ1-4; 8 bases are shared with TRBD1. This CDR3 region has 16 residues. V lost 4 bases to trimming and J lost 11 bases; unmatched junction nucleotides: 15. Germline CDR1 MNHEY, CDR2 SMNVEV (reference sequence). The full variable domain, rest sourced from reference TRBV27 and TRBJ1-4, is EAQVTQNPRYLITVTGKKLTVTCSQNMNHEYMSWYRQDPGLGLRQIYYSMNVEVTDKGDVPEGYKVSRKEKRNFPLILESPSPNQTSLYFCASSSTLLGTGQKLFFGSGTQLSVL.

This clonotype was detected many times. This chain uses TRBV19 with TRBJ2-5, with 13 bases lining up with TRBD2. V shed 6 bases, J shed 5 bases, and the junction held 6 bases outside the gene matches. Germline assignment: CDR1 LNHDA and CDR2 SQIVND (reference sequence). The CDR3 consists of 15 residues. In DNA, the CDR3 is TGTGCCAGTAGCTTGACTAGCGGGGGGTTTGAGACCCAGTACTTC. Its protein product is CASSLTSGGFETQYF.

In its sample, this clonotype was seen many times. This chain uses TRBV5-1 with TRBJ1-4; D remains ambiguous. V was shortened by 1 base and J by 5 bases, with 9 bases between the two germline ends. CDR1 SGHRS and CDR2 YFSETQ come from the germline V gene. The CDR3 contains 14 residues. The CDR3 bases are TGCGCCAGCAGCTTGTTTGGGCTGAATGAAAAACTGTTTTTT. It codes for CASSLFGLNEKLFF.

This clonotype was detected a few times. The chain has TRBV20-1 and TRBJ2-3; D is unresolved. This CDR3 comprises 15 residues. V shed 0 bases and J shed 0 bases, with 10 bases lying between them. CDR1 is DFQATT, CDR2 SNEGSKA, per germline (reference sequence). The CDR3 DNA reads TGCAGTGCTAGAGATCTAACAGCTAGCACAGATACGCAGTATTTT. Translating it yields CSARDLTASTDTQYF.

This clonotype was seen at least ten times. The V gene is TRBV7-6, the J gene TRBJ2-7; D is undetermined. Germline V CDR1 and CDR2: SGHVS, FNYEAQ. V lost 0 bases to trimming and J lost 7 bases, with 13 bases between them. The CDR3 loop spans 14 amino acids. CDR3 nucleotides: TGTGCCAGCAGCTTAGCAGGGTCCCCCCTGGAGCAGTACTTC. Translated: CASSLAGSPLEQYF.

This clonotype appeared a few times. The CDR3 spells CASSLAGYYGYTF. For the CDR3, the DNA is TGTGCCAGCAGCTTAGCCGGGTACTATGGCTACACCTTC. The chain uses TRBV7-9 and TRBJ1-2; D uncertain. Per the germline V gene, CDR1 is SEHNR and CDR2 is FQNEAQ (reference sequence). With 0 bases removed from V and 3 bases from J, the gap between germline ends came to 5 bases. CDR3 length: 13 amino acids.

This clonotype was picked up a small number of times. The chain has TRBV20-1 and TRBJ2-3; D is undetermined. This CDR3 contains 15 residues. Germline V lookup: CDR1 DFQATT, CDR2 SNEGSKA (reference sequence). V was clipped by 0 bases and J by 1 base, with 11 bases between them. DNA of the CDR3: TGCAGTGCTAGAGATGGATTTATGCGCACAGATACGCAGTATTTT. Translated: CSARDGFMRTDTQYF.

CDR3 in DNA: TGTGCCAGCAGTTTCGGGGTAATGAACACTGAAGCTTTCTTT. Translated: CASSFGVMNTEAFF. The genes are TRBV12-3 or TRBV12-4 and TRBJ1-1; D ambiguous. Trimming took 3 bases from V and 0 from J, leaving 8 bases between them. This CDR3 has 14 amino acids.

CDR3 in amino acids: CASAADGENQPQHF. CDR3 in DNA: TGTGCCAGCGCCGCCGATGGGGAGAATCAGCCCCAGCATTTT. The chain carries TRBV25-1 and TRBJ1-5; D unresolved. Germline CDR1 MGHDK, CDR2 SYGVNS. V was trimmed by 8 bases and J by 4 bases, leaving 15 bases between them. The CDR3 runs to 14 residues. Full variable domain (outside the CDR3, taken from reference TRBV25-1 and TRBJ1-5): EADIYQTPRYLVIGTGKKITLECSQTMGHDKMYWYQQDPGMELHLIHYSYGVNSTEKGDLSSESTVSRIRTEHFPLTLESARPSHTSQYLCASAADGENQPQHFGDGTRLSIL.

J is TRBJ1-5 and V is TRBV5-1; D gene ambiguous. The CDR3 consists of 15 residues. Germline values: CDR1 SGHRS, CDR2 YFSETQ. V was pared by 0 bases and J by 0 bases, with 7 bases between. This CDR3 is CASSLGTDSNQPQHF. CDR3 nucleotide sequence: TGCGCCAGCAGCTTGGGTACTGATAGCAATCAGCCCCAGCATTTT.

This clonotype came up many times. The rearrangement joins TRBV7-9 to TRBJ2-2; perhaps TRBD1 as D (5 bases). CDR3 length: 17 residues. The ends were cut back, 5 bases at V and 4 bases at J, with 20 bases in the middle. CDR1 and CDR2 (germline): SEHNR, FQNEAQ (reference sequence). The CDR3 sequence is CASSPSGARASTGELFF. CDR3 in DNA: TGTGCCAGCAGCCCTAGTGGGGCCAGGGCCTCCACCGGGGAGCTGTTTTTT.

This clonotype was counted ten times or more. The chain recombines TRBV7-9 with TRBJ1-5; D gene uncertain. CDR1 is SEHNR, CDR2 FQNEAQ, per germline (reference sequence). The CDR3 contains 14 residues. The V and J ends lost 5 bases and 0 bases respectively, with 8 bases between them. The CDR3 sequence is CASSPVDSNQPQHF. The CDR3, as DNA: TGTGCCAGCAGCCCAGTTGATAGCAATCAGCCCCAGCATTTT.

This clonotype came up many times. The chain carries TRBV5-1 and TRBJ2-2; 8 bases map to TRBD1. CDR1 is SGHRS, CDR2 YFSETQ, per germline. The V segment lost 0 bases and the J segment 3 bases; nucleotides outside the gene matches: 7. The CDR3 spans 17 residues. The CDR3 DNA reads TGCGCCAGCAGCTTGGAACCGGACAGGGAGGACACCGGGGAGCTGTTTTTT. This codes for CASSLEPDREDTGELFF.

This clonotype was counted many times. The chain couples TRBV6-2 or TRBV6-3 to TRBJ1-1; D gene ambiguous. Trimming left V 7 bases short and J 1 base short, with 13 bases between. The CDR3 covers 14 residues. Germline lookup yields CDR1 MNHEY and CDR2 SVGEGT. The CDR3 DNA is TGTGCCAGCAAAAAACCGGGGTGGAACACTGAAGCTTTCTTT. This encodes CASKKPGWNTEAFF.

This clonotype was picked up many times. This chain joins TRBV5-6 and TRBJ2-3; no clear D gene. The CDR3 totals 13 residues. CDR1 is SGHDT, CDR2 YYEEEE, per germline. Between the trimmed V and J ends, which lost 1 base and 2 bases, there was a span of 5 bases. The CDR3 DNA is TGTGCCAGCAGCTTGTATACCACAGATACGCAGTATTTT. As protein: CASSLYTTDTQYF.

To note about this clonotype: At one of its ends the junction is not consistent with the germline gene, which may arise from a read error. The V call is TRBV4-1, the J call TRBJ1-1; D uncertain. CDR1 is MGHRA, CDR2 YSYEKL, per germline. This CDR3 region has 15 residues. The CDR3 loop reads CASSQGRRRNTDAFF. The CDR3 DNA is TGCGCCAGCAGCCAAGGGAGGAGGAGGAACACTGATGCTTTCTTT.